This TCR beta chain was recorded in a study of vaccination effects on CD4 cells after COVID-19. The protocol was immunoSEQ multiplex PCR, while the TCRdb copy is restricted to in-frame clones and leaves out a portion. The sample carries about 27,000 clones, 72% recorded once. With regard to this clone: The antigen is unknown.

Points from the study as a whole: Few convalescent patients were included, and no early post-infection timepoints were sampled. Marked clonal contraction was seen in infection- and vaccine-induced clones late after vaccination.

Ahead of sequencing, the ViraFEST assay grew antigen-specific CD4+ T cells using viral peptide pools. Culture proceeded for 10 days, and CD4+ T cells were then isolated. Vaccine recipients lacked prior SARS-CoV-2 infection and had negative nucleocapsid antibodies. It was with roughly 9.5 IU/ml IL-2 and approximately 10 ug/ml peptides that around 1.9 million PBMC per well were cultured. Days 3 and 7 were when half the medium was replaced with IL-2 medium. The sequencing used CD4+ T cells from PBMCs cultured with SARS-CoV-2 spike peptides, collected before COVID-19 vaccination. This receptor was taken from a human donor who received a COVID-19 vaccine.

CDR3 sequence reads: CASSQDLLSGDKIWETQYF. The CDR3 nucleotides are TGTGCCAGCAGCCAAGACCTCTTAAGCGGGGATAAAATCTGGGAGACCCAGTACTTC. This chain joins TRBV3-1 (or the pseudogene TRBV3-2) and TRBJ2-5; TRBD2 matches 7 bases. The CDR3 contains 19 residues. CDR1 and CDR2 (germline): LGHDT, YNNKEL (reference sequence). V shed 0 bases and J 5 bases; nucleotides not matched to a gene: 18.